This TCR beta chain was found in a study of blood T cell repertoires in COVID-19. Study in general: Sites in the United States, Italy and Spain provided acute and convalescent COVID-19 samples. PBMCs, B-cell-depleted T cells, or T cells were the source of the cDNA or gDNA that made up the material.

Source study methods: From reference gene primer amplification, estimates of nucleated cell counts were derived. Measured with immunoSEQ multiplex PCR; TCRdb has only the in-frame clones, and not every one. V and J calls and clone size follow that table, whereas D and trimming were derived from the DNA. Of about 23,000 clones listed, roughly 94% are singletons. The CDR3 has 14 residues. J was trimmed by 4 bases and V by 6 bases; bases with no gene match: 9. CDR1 is SQVTM, CDR2 ANQGSEA, per germline. Sequencing was done on a sample of peripheral blood. The gene calls are TRBV29-1 and TRBJ1-2; 9 bases fit TRBD1. The clonotype comes from a woman in her 50s with active COVID-19. CDR3 in DNA: TGCAGCGTCCCCAAACAGGGGGCTGGCTATGGCTACACCTTC. This encodes CSVPKQGAGYGYTF.